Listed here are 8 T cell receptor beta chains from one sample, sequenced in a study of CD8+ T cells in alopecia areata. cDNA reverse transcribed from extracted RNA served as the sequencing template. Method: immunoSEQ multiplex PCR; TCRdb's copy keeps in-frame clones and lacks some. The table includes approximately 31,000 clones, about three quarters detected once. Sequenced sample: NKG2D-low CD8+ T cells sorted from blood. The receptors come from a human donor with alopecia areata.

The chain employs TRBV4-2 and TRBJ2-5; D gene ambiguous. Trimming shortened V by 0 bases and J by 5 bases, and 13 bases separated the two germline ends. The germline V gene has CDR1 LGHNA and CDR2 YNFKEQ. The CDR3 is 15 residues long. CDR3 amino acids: CASSQERVELETQYF. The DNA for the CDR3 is TGTGCCAGCAGCCAAGAAAGAGTCGAGTTGGAGACCCAGTACTTC.

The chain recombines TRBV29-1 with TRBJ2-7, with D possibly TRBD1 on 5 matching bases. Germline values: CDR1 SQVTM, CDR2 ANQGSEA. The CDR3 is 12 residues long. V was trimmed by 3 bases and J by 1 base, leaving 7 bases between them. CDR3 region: CSVEGQSYEQYF. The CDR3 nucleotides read TGCAGCGTTGAGGGGCAGTCCTACGAGCAGTACTTC.

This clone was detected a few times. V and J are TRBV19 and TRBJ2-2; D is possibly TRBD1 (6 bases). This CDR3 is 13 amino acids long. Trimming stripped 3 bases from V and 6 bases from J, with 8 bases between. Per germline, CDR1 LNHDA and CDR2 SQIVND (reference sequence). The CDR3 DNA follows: TGTGCCAGTAGTATGGCAGGGGCCGGGGAGCTGTTTTTT. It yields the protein CASSMAGAGELFF.

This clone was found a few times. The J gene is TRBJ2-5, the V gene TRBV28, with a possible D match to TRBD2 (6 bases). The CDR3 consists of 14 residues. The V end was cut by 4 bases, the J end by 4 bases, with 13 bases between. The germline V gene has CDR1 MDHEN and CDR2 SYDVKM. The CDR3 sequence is CASSSIGGGETQYF. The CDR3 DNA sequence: TGTGCCAGCAGTTCGATCGGGGGAGGAGAGACCCAGTACTTC.

CDR3 coding DNA: TGCGCCAGCAGCTTGGTAGGGCTAGCGGGACGAGTGGGGTACAATGAGCAGTTCTTC. It is translated as CASSLVGLAGRVGYNEQFF. The chain links TRBV5-1 to TRBJ2-1; TRBD2 agrees at 9 bases. V was clipped by 0 bases and J by 4 bases; unmatched bases: 14. Germline CDR1 reads SGHRS; CDR2 reads YFSETQ. The CDR3 has 19 residues. Based on the CDR3 plus reference TRBV5-1 and TRBJ2-1, the full variable domain is KAGVTQTPRYLIKTRGQQVTLSCSPISGHRSVSWYQQTPGQGLQFLFEYFSETQRNKGNFPGRFSGRQFSNSRSEMNVSTLELGDSALYLCASSLVGLAGRVGYNEQFFGPGTRLTVL.

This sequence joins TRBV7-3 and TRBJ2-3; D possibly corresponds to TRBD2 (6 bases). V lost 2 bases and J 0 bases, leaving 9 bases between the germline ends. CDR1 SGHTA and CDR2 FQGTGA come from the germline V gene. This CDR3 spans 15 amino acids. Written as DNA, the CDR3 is TGTGCCAGCAGCTTACTTGGGGGGAGCACAGATACGCAGTATTTT. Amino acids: CASSLLGGSTDTQYF.

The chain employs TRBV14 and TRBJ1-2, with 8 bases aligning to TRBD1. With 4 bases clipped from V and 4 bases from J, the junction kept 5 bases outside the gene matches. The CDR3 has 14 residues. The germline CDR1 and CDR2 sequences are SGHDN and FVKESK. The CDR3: CASSPEDRGYGYTF. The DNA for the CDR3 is TGTGCCAGCAGCCCTGAAGACAGGGGCTATGGCTACACCTTC.

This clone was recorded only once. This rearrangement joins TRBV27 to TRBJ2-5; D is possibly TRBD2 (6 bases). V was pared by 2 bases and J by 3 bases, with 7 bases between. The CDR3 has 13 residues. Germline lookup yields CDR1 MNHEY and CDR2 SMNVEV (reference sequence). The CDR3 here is CASSLGGEETQYF. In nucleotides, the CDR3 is TGTGCCAGCAGTTTAGGAGGGGAAGAGACCCAGTACTTC.